These T cell receptor beta chains were read from a single sample in a study of CD8+ T cells in alopecia areata. Clones were sequenced by immunoSEQ multiplex PCR, and TCRdb holds only the in-frame ones, with some missing. Here the sample spans 220,000 or so clones, approximately 61% being singletons. The sample consisted of CD4+ T cells sorted from blood, taken at week 0. The receptors stem from a human donor with alopecia areata. Both conserved end residues are part of each CDR3. The D gene is left open where the match is weak. Size is omitted from some rows. Given values are once, few, many or a class for expanded clones.

cdr3_aa cdr3_nt j_call v_call clone_size d_call
CSVQANFGRTEAFF TGCAGCGTTCAGGCAAACTTTGGTCGTACTGAAGCTTTCTTT TRBJ1-1 TRBV29-1 NA NA
CASSILGDQPQHF TGTGCCAGTAGTATACTAGGGGATCAGCCCCAGCATTTT TRBJ1-5 TRBV19 NA NA
CASIMGTGTYGYTF TGTGCCAGCATTATGGGGACAGGGACCTATGGCTACACCTTC TRBJ1-2 TRBV28 few TRBD1
CASSLGTSGNEQFF TGCGCCAGCAGCTTGGGGACTAGCGGCAATGAGCAGTTCTTC TRBJ2-1 TRBV5-1 NA TRBD2
CASSVVTDHGYTF TGTGCCAGCAGCGTAGTTACGGACCATGGCTACACCTTC TRBJ1-2 TRBV9 NA NA
CASSLVGTSMNTEAFF TGTGCCAGCAGCTTAGTCGGGACGTCGATGAACACTGAAGCTTTCTTT TRBJ1-1 TRBV7-2 NA NA
CASRLTGGGGYTF TGCGCCAGCAGGTTGACAGGGGGCGGTGGCTACACCTTC TRBJ1-2 TRBV5-1 NA TRBD1
CATSPNFGSYNEQFF TGTGCCACCAGTCCCAACTTTGGTTCTTACAATGAGCAGTTCTTC TRBJ2-1 TRBV15 few NA
CASSNRGNLYEQYF TGTGCCAGTAGTAACAGGGGGAACCTCTACGAGCAGTACTTC TRBJ2-7 TRBV19 few TRBD1
CASSPDRGRNQPQHF TGTGCCAGCTCTCCCGACAGGGGACGAAATCAGCCCCAGCATTTT TRBJ1-5 TRBV18 NA TRBD1
CASRDQGTSTDTQYF TGTGCCAGCAGGGATCAGGGGACTAGCACAGATACGCAGTATTTT TRBJ2-3 TRBV6-6 NA NA
CAWSVRGPGNTIYF TGTGCCTGGAGTGTGAGGGGACCTGGAAACACCATATATTTT TRBJ1-3 TRBV30 NA NA
CASRGGQGKEKLFF TGTGCCAGCAGGGGGGGACAGGGAAAGGAAAAACTGTTTTTT TRBJ1-4 TRBV6-6 NA TRBD1
CSARDLRSAFF TGCAGTGCTAGAGATCTCCGCAGTGCTTTCTTT TRBJ1-1 TRBV20-1 NA NA
CASSLVGTGVLYEQYF TGCGCCAGCAGCTTGGTTGGGACAGGGGTCCTCTACGAGCAGTACTTC TRBJ2-7 TRBV5-1 NA TRBD1
CASSPQGSRTEAFF TGTGCCAGCAGCCCTCAAGGGTCCAGGACTGAAGCTTTCTTT TRBJ1-1 TRBV6-1 once NA
CSVAGAAGELFF TGCAGCGTTGCGGGGGCCGCCGGGGAGCTGTTTTTT TRBJ2-2 TRBV29-1 few NA
CASVRGEAYEQYF TGTGCCAGTGTGCGGGGTGAAGCCTACGAGCAGTACTTC TRBJ2-7 TRBV6-6 NA NA
CATSRDRGYEQYF TGTGCCACCTCCCGGGACAGGGGCTACGAGCAGTACTTC TRBJ2-7 TRBV6-6 few TRBD1
CASRYDSSGANVLTF TGTGCCAGCAGATACGACAGCTCTGGGGCCAACGTCCTGACTTTC TRBJ2-6 TRBV6-5 NA NA
CASSSRALYEQYF TGTGCCAGCAGCTCACGGGCTCTATACGAGCAGTACTTC TRBJ2-7 TRBV7-6 NA NA
CASSQGNEQFF TGTGCCAGCAGTCAGGGTAATGAGCAGTTCTTC TRBJ2-1 TRBV7-7 few NA
CIYLMNTEAFF TGCATCTACCTGATGAACACTGAAGCTTTCTTT TRBJ1-1 TRBV29-1 NA NA
CASSLGSWGSGANVLTF TGTGCCAGCAGCTTAGGGTCATGGGGCTCTGGGGCCAACGTCCTGACTTTC TRBJ2-6 TRBV7-9 NA NA
CAWSVRGRFQPQHF TGTGCCTGGAGTGTCAGGGGAAGGTTTCAGCCCCAGCATTTT TRBJ1-5 TRBV30 NA NA
CASSVGSKQFF TGTGCCAGCAGCGTTGGTAGTAAGCAGTTCTTC TRBJ2-1 TRBV9 NA NA
CAWSAGQGADTQYF TGTGCCTGGTCGGCGGGACAGGGTGCAGATACGCAGTATTTT TRBJ2-3 TRBV30 NA TRBD1
CASRPNPGTGDETQYF TGTGCCAGCAGGCCGAACCCCGGGACAGGGGACGAGACCCAGTACTTC TRBJ2-5 TRBV7-6 NA TRBD1
CASRVMGQGNTEAFF TGTGCCAGCAGGGTAATGGGACAGGGGAACACTGAAGCTTTCTTT TRBJ1-1 TRBV25-1 few TRBD1
CASSEVGKVRVKNIQYF TGTGCCAGCAGTGAAGTCGGGAAGGTTAGGGTCAAAAACATTCAGTACTTC TRBJ2-4 TRBV6-1 NA NA
CASSVRQGPYGYTF TGTGCCAGCAGTGTAAGGCAGGGGCCCTATGGCTACACCTTC TRBJ1-2 TRBV25-1 NA NA
CATSREPEASYEQYF TGTGCCACCAGCAGAGAGCCGGAGGCCTCTTACGAGCAGTACTTC TRBJ2-7 TRBV15 NA NA
CASSLAGSYEQYF TGCGCCAGCAGTCTGGCCGGGAGCTACGAGCAGTACTTC TRBJ2-7 TRBV23-1 NA NA
CASSPGGRGTDTQYF TGTGCCAGCAGCCCGGGGGGCCGGGGCACAGATACGCAGTATTTT TRBJ2-3 TRBV5-4 few NA
CASGFAAGKETQYF TGTGCTAGTGGTTTTGCTGCAGGCAAAGAGACCCAGTACTTC TRBJ2-5 TRBV12-5 NA NA
CASSEWERNEQFF TGTGCCAGCTCTGAGTGGGAGCGGAATGAGCAGTTCTTC TRBJ2-1 TRBV18 NA NA
CASSLGGDSYEQYF TGTGCCAGCAGCTTAGGGGGCGATTCCTACGAGCAGTACTTC TRBJ2-7 TRBV11-3 few NA
CAWSPRRGSTNSPLHF TGTGCCTGGAGTCCACGACGTGGGTCGACTAATTCACCCCTCCACTTT TRBJ1-6 TRBV30 NA NA
CASSLAGPRTDTQYF TGTGCCAGCAGCTTAGCAGGTCCCCGGACAGATACGCAGTATTTT TRBJ2-3 TRBV7-9 few NA
CASSKDRGDEQFF TGCGCCAGCAGCAAAGACAGGGGTGATGAGCAGTTCTTC TRBJ2-1 TRBV5-1 few TRBD1
CAISGRGLQETQYF TGTGCCATCAGTGGAAGGGGATTACAAGAGACCCAGTACTTC TRBJ2-5 TRBV10-3 NA NA
CASSSGLVRSDTQYF TGTGCCAGCAGTTCCGGACTAGTGCGGTCAGATACGCAGTATTTT TRBJ2-3 TRBV2 NA TRBD2
CASSLWAGSSYNEQFF TGTGCCAGCAGCTTGTGGGCCGGGAGCTCCTACAATGAGCAGTTCTTC TRBJ2-1 TRBV5-5 NA NA
CASSPDGQETQYF TGTGCCAGCAGTCCCGACGGACAAGAGACCCAGTACTTC TRBJ2-5 TRBV7-3 NA NA